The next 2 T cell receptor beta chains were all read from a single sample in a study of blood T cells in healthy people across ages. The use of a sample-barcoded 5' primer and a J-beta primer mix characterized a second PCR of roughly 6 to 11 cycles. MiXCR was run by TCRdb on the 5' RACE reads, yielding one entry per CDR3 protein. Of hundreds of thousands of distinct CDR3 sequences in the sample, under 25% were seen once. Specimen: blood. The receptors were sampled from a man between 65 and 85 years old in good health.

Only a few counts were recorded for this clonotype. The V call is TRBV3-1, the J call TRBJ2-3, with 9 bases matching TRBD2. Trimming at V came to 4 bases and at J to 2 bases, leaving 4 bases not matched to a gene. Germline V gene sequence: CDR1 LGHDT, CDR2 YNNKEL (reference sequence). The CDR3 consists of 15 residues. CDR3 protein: CASSLAGVTTDTQYF. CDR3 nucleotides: TGTGCCAGCAGCCTAGCGGGAGTAACCACAGATACGCAGTATTTT.

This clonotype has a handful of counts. Written as DNA, the CDR3 is TGTGCCAGCAGTCCTGGGGGTGGTCTCGAGCAGTACTTC. Translating it yields CASSPGGGLEQYF. J is TRBJ2-5 and V is TRBV28, with D perhaps matching TRBD1 or TRBD2 (5 bases each). The DNA end is more similar to TRBJ2-7, so the J call may be wrong. Per the germline V gene, CDR1 is MDHEN and CDR2 is SYDVKM. This CDR3 has 13 amino acids.